The TCR beta chain described here comes from a study of regulatory T cells in long-lasting Graves disease. The time point denotes: newly diagnosed GD, antithyroid drugs for less than 3 months. Researchers made the TCR library from RNA that was extracted from PBMCs. Guidelines of the American Thyroid Association were used to diagnose Graves' disease. This clonotype has a count of ten or more. iRepertoire HTBI primers and Arm-PCR of CDR3 regions built TCR beta libraries. Per the authors' pipeline: Samples revealed around 56 TRBV and 14 TRBJ segments. A single record per CDR3 protein comes from TCRdb applying MiXCR to the multiplex PCR reads. For this entry, the V and J calls and clone size follow TCRdb and not the study's own pipeline. The table includes about 500,000 distinct CDR3 sequences, about 17% detected once. The same sample was also used in a study of T cells in Graves' hyperthyroidism and ophthalmopathy. Per that paper: Most clonotypes expanded in the thyroid (above 0.001) were also present in blood.

The sequencing used peripheral blood mononuclear cells (PBMCs), collected at new diagnosis, from a patient treated with antithyroid drugs. The sequence derives from a man aged 35 to 55 with Graves disease.

The chain's CDR3 is CASRKTVVINQPQHF. For the CDR3, the DNA is TGTGCCAGCAGAAAGACAGTGGTGATCAATCAGCCCCAGCATTTT. This chain connects TRBV6-2 or TRBV6-3 to TRBJ1-5; a possible D gene is TRBD1 (5 bases). Germline CDR1 and CDR2: MNHEY and SVGEGT. Trimming removed 6 bases at V and 3 bases at J, with 15 bases between. The CDR3 length is 15 residues.